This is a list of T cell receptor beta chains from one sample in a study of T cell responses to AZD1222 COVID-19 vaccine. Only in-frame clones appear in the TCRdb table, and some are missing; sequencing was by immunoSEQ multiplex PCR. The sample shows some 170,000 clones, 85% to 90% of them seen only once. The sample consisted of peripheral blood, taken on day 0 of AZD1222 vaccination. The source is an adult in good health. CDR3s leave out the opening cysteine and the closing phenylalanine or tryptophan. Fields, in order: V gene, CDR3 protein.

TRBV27 ASSFMIPGQGYNSPLH
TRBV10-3 AISDWSGNTGELF
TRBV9 ASSGLTGRGNTEAF
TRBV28 ASSPQAYEQY
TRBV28 ASSLEREDLLIKNIQY
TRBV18 ASSPGGNSNQPQH
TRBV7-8 ASSPRVSTGELF
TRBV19 ASSNISLGNQPQH
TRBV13 ASSPRPPIGSGNTIY
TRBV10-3 AISERPGTGNQPQH